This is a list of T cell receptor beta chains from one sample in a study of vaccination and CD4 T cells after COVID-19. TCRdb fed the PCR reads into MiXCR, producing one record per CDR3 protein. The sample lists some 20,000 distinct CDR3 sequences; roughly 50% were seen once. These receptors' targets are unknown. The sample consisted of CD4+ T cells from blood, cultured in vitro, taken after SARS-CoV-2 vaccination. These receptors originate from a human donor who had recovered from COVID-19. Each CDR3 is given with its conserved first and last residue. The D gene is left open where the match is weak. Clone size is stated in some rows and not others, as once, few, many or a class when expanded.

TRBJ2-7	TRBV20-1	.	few	CSALSSGRSSYEQYF	TGCAGTGCCCTAAGTTCGGGGAGGAGCTCCTACGAGCAGTACTTC
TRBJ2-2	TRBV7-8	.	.	CASSTDREAGELFF	TGTGCCAGCAGCACCGACAGGGAGGCCGGGGAGCTGTTTTTT
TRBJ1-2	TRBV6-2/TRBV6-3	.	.	CASKPGRSSNYGYTF	TGTGCCAGCAAACCGGGACGCAGCTCTAACTATGGCTACACCTTC
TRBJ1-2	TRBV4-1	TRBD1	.	CASSEEGQIYGYTF	TGCGCCAGCAGCGAAGAGGGACAGATCTATGGCTACACCTTC
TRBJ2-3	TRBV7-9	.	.	CASSSLLTGSTDTQYF	TGTGCCAGCAGCTCCTTACTGACAGGAAGCACAGATACGCAGTATTTT
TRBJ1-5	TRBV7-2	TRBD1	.	CASATGFNQPQHF	TGTGCCAGCGCGACAGGGTTCAATCAGCCCCAGCATTTT
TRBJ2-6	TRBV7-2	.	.	CASSPPASGANVLTF	TGTGCCAGCAGCCCGCCAGCCTCTGGGGCCAACGTCCTGACTTTC
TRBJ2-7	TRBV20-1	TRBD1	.	CSAPDRVWNYEQYF	TGCAGTGCTCCAGACAGGGTGTGGAATTACGAGCAGTACTTC
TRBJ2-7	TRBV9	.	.	CASSVGPRGAYEQYF	TGTGCCAGCAGCGTAGGTCCCAGGGGGGCCTACGAGCAGTACTTC
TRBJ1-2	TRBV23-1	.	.	CASSPSHYGYTF	TGCGCCAGCAGTCCTTCTCATTATGGCTACACCTTC
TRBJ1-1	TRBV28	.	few	CASSLPTGDTEAFF	TGTGCCAGCAGTTTACCCACCGGGGACACTGAAGCTTTCTTT
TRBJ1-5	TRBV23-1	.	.	CASSQSDSSNQPQHF	TGCGCCAGCAGTCAATCGGACAGTTCGAATCAGCCCCAGCATTTT
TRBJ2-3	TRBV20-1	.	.	CSARAGGTDTQYF	TGCAGTGCTAGAGCCGGGGGCACAGATACGCAGTATTTT
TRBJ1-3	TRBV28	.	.	CASGGGNTIYF	TGTGCCAGTGGGGGAGGAAACACCATATATTTT
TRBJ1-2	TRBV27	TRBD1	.	CASSRDRGRGYTF	TGTGCCAGCAGCCGGGACAGGGGAAGAGGCTACACCTTC
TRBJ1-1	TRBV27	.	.	CASSSTGAVAAFF	TGTGCCAGCAGTTCAACCGGGGCTGTCGCAGCTTTCTTT
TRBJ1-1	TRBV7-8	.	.	CASSRVRDTEAFF	TGTGCCAGCAGCCGCGTCCGAGACACTGAAGCTTTCTTT
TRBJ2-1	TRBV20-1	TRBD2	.	CSSVAGGRNEQFF	TGCAGCAGTGTAGCGGGGGGGCGCAATGAGCAGTTCTTC
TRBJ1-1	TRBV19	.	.	CASTRNNRGTEAFF	TGTGCCAGTACCCGCAATAACCGGGGGACTGAAGCTTTCTTT
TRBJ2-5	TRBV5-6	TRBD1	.	CASSLVSDRAIPQYF	TGTGCCAGCAGCTTGGTCTCCGACAGGGCGATTCCCCAGTACTTC
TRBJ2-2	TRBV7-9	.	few	CASRVTGSTGELFF	TGTGCCAGCAGGGTAACAGGGTCCACCGGGGAGCTGTTTTTT
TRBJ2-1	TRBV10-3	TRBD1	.	CAISGARPGTDNEQFF	TGTGCCATCAGTGGGGCACGACCCGGGACAGACAATGAGCAGTTCTTC
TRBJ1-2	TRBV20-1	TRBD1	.	CSARAGTGQGYTF	TGCAGTGCTAGAGCCGGGACAGGGCAAGGCTACACCTTC
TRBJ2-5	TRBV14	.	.	CASSSAQAHRNQETQYF	TGTGCCAGCAGTAGCGCTCAGGCCCACCGTAACCAAGAGACCCAGTACTTC
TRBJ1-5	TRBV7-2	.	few	CASSLAGDQPQHF	TGTGCCAGCAGCTTAGCGGGGGATCAGCCCCAGCATTTT
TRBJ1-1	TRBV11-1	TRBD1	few	CASSLWTGSGMNTEAFF	TGTGCCAGCAGCTTGTGGACAGGGAGTGGGATGAACACTGAAGCTTTCTTT
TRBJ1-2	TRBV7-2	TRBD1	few	CASSLAQRSWDRVPYGYTF	TGTGCCAGCAGCTTAGCCCAGAGATCTTGGGACAGGGTACCTTATGGCTACACCTTC
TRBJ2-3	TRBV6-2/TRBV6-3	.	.	CASSYPMGGGQAQYF	TGTGCCAGCAGTTACCCCATGGGGGGAGGTCAAGCGCAGTATTTT
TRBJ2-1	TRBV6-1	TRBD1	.	CASRRTRTGDYNEQFF	TGTGCCAGCAGAAGAACCCGGACAGGCGACTACAATGAGCAGTTCTTC
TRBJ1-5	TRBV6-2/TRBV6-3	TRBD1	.	CASSTDGQGAGQPQHF	TGTGCCAGCAGTACCGACGGACAGGGGGCCGGTCAGCCCCAGCATTTT
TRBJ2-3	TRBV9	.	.	CASSVGVGERTQYF	TGTGCCAGCAGCGTAGGGGTCGGGGAGCGCACGCAGTATTTT
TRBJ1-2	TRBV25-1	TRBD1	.	CASSGVGQGYGYTF	TGTGCCAGCAGCGGAGTGGGACAGGGCTATGGCTACACCTTC
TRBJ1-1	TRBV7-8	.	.	CASSLSGSEAFF	TGTGCCAGCAGCTTGTCAGGGAGTGAAGCTTTCTTT
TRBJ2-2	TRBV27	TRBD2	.	CASSQTSGGSGGELFF	TGTGCCAGCAGTCAGACTAGCGGGGGCTCGGGTGGGGAGCTGTTTTTT
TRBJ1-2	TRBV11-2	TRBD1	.	CASSFTGGGYTF	TGTGCCAGCAGCTTTACAGGGGGCGGCTACACCTTC
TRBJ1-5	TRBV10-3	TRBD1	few	CAISENVVGGGNQPQHF	TGTGCCATCAGTGAGAATGTAGTAGGGGGCGGCAATCAGCCCCAGCATTTT